These 8 T cell receptor beta chains originate from one sample sequenced in a study of blood T cell repertoires in COVID-19. TCRdb keeps only in-frame clones here, not all; method: immunoSEQ multiplex PCR. The sample records about 230,000 clones, around 84% being singletons. The specimen was peripheral blood. The receptors come from a man aged 45-60 years with COVID-19, enrolled during active disease.

The gene calls are TRBV10-1 and TRBJ2-2; 7 nucleotides agree with TRBD1. The CDR3 length is 15 residues. J was trimmed by 0 bases and V by 3 bases; bases with no gene match: 1. Germline V lookup: CDR1 WNHNN, CDR2 SYGVQD (reference sequence). CDR3 amino acids: CASSDGTANTGELFF. The CDR3 nucleotides are TGCGCCAGCAGTGACGGGACAGCGAACACCGGGGAGCTGTTTTTT.

Here the CDR3 reads CASDNAPGQGVYGYTF. The CDR3 DNA sequence: TGTGCTAGTGACAACGCGCCGGGACAGGGGGTATATGGCTACACCTTC. The chain combines TRBV12-5 with TRBJ1-2; 11 nucleotides agree with TRBD1. The CDR3 has 16 amino acids. The germline V gene has CDR1 LGHNT and CDR2 FRNRAP. The V segment lost 7 bases and the J segment 5 bases; nucleotides outside the gene matches: 12.

This clone was detected once. The V call is TRBV9, the J call TRBJ1-6; 7 bases fit TRBD1. The CDR3 contains 15 residues. The V and J ends lost 4 bases and 7 bases, in that order; junction bases with no gene match: 8. The germline CDR1 and CDR2 sequences are SGDLS and YYNGEE. The CDR3 bases are TGTGCCAGCAGCCCGGCGGACAGGACAAATTCACCCCTCCACTTT. Its translation: CASSPADRTNSPLHF.

The V and J genes are TRBV11-2 and TRBJ1-1, with 8 bases lining up with TRBD1. Germline V CDR1 and CDR2: SGHAT, FQNNGV. CDR3 length: 14 residues. With 5 bases clipped from V and 1 base from J, the junction kept 3 bases outside the gene matches. CDR3 sequence: CASSLQGANTEAFF. The CDR3 DNA is TGTGCCAGCAGCCTGCAGGGGGCGAACACTGAAGCTTTCTTT. The variable domain in full, with the rest retrieved from reference TRBV11-2 and TRBJ1-1, is EAGVAQSPRYKIIEKRQSVAFWCNPISGHATLYWYQQILGQGPKLLIQFQNNGVVDDSQLPKDRFSAERLKGVDSTLKIQPAKLEDSAVYLCASSLQGANTEAFFGQGTRLTVV.

The chain combines TRBV3-1 (or the pseudogene TRBV3-2) with TRBJ1-5, with D possibly being TRBD1 (5 bases). V lost 2 bases, J lost 7 bases, and 12 bases lay in between. The CDR3 covers 14 residues. Germline V gives CDR1 LGHDT, CDR2 YNNKEL (reference sequence). CDR3 in DNA: TGTGCCAGCAGCCAACAGGGTGTTGGGCAGCCCCAGCATTTT. Translating gives CASSQQGVGQPQHF.

In this sample, this clone turned up many times. The rearrangement links TRBV4-1 to TRBJ1-5, with TRBD1 matching 8 bases. The CDR3 runs 15 residues. Germline assignment: CDR1 MGHRA and CDR2 YSYEKL. The V and J ends lost 2 bases and 5 bases, in that order; junction bases with no gene match: 5. The CDR3 is CASSQSGTGHQPQHF. The CDR3 DNA reads as TGCGCCAGCAGCCAATCCGGGACAGGCCATCAGCCCCAGCATTTT.

The chain has TRBV2 and TRBJ1-5, with 7 positions matching TRBD1. Germline-derived CDR1 and CDR2 are SNHLY and FYNNEI. Trimming took 4 bases from V and 3 from J; bases not matched to a gene: 6. The CDR3 runs to 15 residues. The CDR3 DNA reads as TGTGCCAGCAGTGTAGGGACAGCCCCCAATCAGCCCCAGCATTTT. Protein sequence: CASSVGTAPNQPQHF.

CDR3 bases: TGTGCCAGCAGTTCAGGACAGGGGGCTTTCGGCCTTAATTCACCCCTCCACTTT. Translating gives CASSSGQGAFGLNSPLHF. This rearrangement joins TRBV27 to TRBJ1-6; 11 bases align to TRBD1. With V trimmed by 4 bases and J by 6 bases, 11 bases remained unmatched. Germline V gene data show CDR1 as MNHEY and CDR2 as SMNVEV (reference sequence). The CDR3 runs 18 residues.